This T cell receptor beta chain was recorded in a study of T cell responses to AZD1222 COVID-19 vaccine. General study findings and limits: Baseline seropositivity occurred in only a handful of AZD1222 recipients.

The CDR3 totals 13 residues. V was shortened by 5 bases and J by 1 base, with 8 bases between the two germline ends. Germline V gives CDR1 LGHNA, CDR2 YNFKEQ. In regard to this clone: The target antigen is unknown.

Some clones are missing from TCRdb's copy, which holds only in-frame ones; the method was immunoSEQ multiplex PCR. Of about 150,000 clones detected, about 93% appear once; the ten largest clones hold about 5.1%. This TCR derives from an adult in good health. Sequenced here: peripheral blood, sampled on day 0 of AZD1222 vaccination. The rearrangement uses TRBV4-2 and TRBJ1-1; tentatively, D is TRBD1 (6 bases). In DNA, the CDR3 is TGTGCCAGCAGCAAGGACAGGAACACTGAAGCTTTCTTT. This sequence encodes CASSKDRNTEAFF.